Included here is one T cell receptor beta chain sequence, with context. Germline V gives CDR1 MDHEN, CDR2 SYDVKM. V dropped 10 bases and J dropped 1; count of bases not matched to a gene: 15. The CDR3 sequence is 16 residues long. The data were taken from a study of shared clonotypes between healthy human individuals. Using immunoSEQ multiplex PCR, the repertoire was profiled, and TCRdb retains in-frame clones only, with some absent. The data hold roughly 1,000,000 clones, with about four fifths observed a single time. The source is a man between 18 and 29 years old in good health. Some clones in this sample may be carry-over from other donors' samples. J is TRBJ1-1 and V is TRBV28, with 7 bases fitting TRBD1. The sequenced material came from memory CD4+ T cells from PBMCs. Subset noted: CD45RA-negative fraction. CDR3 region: CATHRGRGRGNTEAFF. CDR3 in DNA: TGTGCCACCCATAGAGGGAGGGGGCGCGGGAACACTGAAGCTTTCTTT.